Below are 20 T cell receptor beta chains sequenced from a single sample in a study of shared clonotypes between healthy human individuals. Clones were sequenced by immunoSEQ multiplex PCR, and TCRdb holds only the in-frame ones, with some missing. The table lists roughly 2.6 million clones, approximately 92% of them singletons. Material: naive CD4+ T cells sorted from blood. Noted subset: CD45RA+ positively selected. The receptors derive from a young man in good health.

This chain links TRBV10-3 with TRBJ2-6; 11 nucleotides line up with TRBD1. V lost 2 bases and J lost 2; bases outside the gene matches: 5. The CDR3 extends over 18 amino acids. Germline V CDR1 and CDR2: ENHRY, SYGVKD. CDR3 nucleotide sequence: TGTGCCATCAGTGAGGAGGACAGGGGGCTAGCTGGGGCCAACGTCCTGACTTTC. Translating gives CAISEEDRGLAGANVLTF.

This clone was picked up one time. The rearrangement joins TRBV28 to TRBJ1-5, with TRBD1 matching 7 bases. The length of the CDR3 is 16 residues. V lost 4 bases, J lost 2 bases, and 8 bases stayed unmatched. Germline CDR1 is MDHEN and CDR2 is SYDVKM. CDR3 nucleotides: TGTGCCAGCAGTTCAGAGGGGGCGTTGGGCAATCAGCCCCAGCATTTT. Protein: CASSSEGALGNQPQHF.

The chain employs TRBV28 and TRBJ1-6, with D possibly matching TRBD1 (5 bases). Germline V gene sequence: CDR1 MDHEN, CDR2 SYDVKM. The CDR3 extends over 16 amino acids. Trimming took off 9 bases at V and 5 bases at J, with 20 bases between the two ends. The CDR3 coding sequence is TGTGCCAGTAGCCGGGCGGAGGGGTTTGATAATTCACCCCTCCACTTT. It yields the protein CASSRAEGFDNSPLHF.

The V and J genes are TRBV5-1 and TRBJ1-1, with no clear D. The ends were cut back, 6 bases at V and 1 base at J, with 16 bases in the middle. CDR1 and CDR2 from the germline V gene are SGHRS and YFSETQ. The CDR3 runs 15 residues. In nucleotides, the CDR3 is TGCGCCAGCAACCCGGACGGGTTTTCGAACACTGAAGCTTTCTTT. The encoded protein is CASNPDGFSNTEAFF. The variable domain in full, with the rest retrieved from reference TRBV5-1 and TRBJ1-1, is KAGVTQTPRYLIKTRGQQVTLSCSPISGHRSVSWYQQTPGQGLQFLFEYFSETQRNKGNFPGRFSGRQFSNSRSEMNVSTLELGDSALYLCASNPDGFSNTEAFFGQGTRLTVV.

The gene calls are TRBV4-3 and TRBJ1-6; 8 nucleotides agree with TRBD1. Germline V CDR1 and CDR2: LGHNA, YSLEER. The length of the CDR3 is 15 residues. V dropped 2 bases and J dropped 13; count of bases not matched to a gene: 10. In DNA, the CDR3 is TGCGCCAGCAGCCAACAGACAGGGGAAAGCTCTCCCCTCCACTTT. Amino acids: CASSQQTGESSPLHF.

The chain employs TRBV29-1 and TRBJ1-1; tentatively, D is TRBD1 (6 bases). The V end lost 7 bases, the J end lost 4 bases, and 19 bases lay between the germline ends. The V gene's germline CDR1 is SQVTM and CDR2 ANQGSEA. The CDR3 contains 14 residues. The CDR3 nucleotides are TGCAGCGCCCGGACAGACGCCCAGGGCACTGAAGCTTTCTTT. Translating it yields CSARTDAQGTEAFF.

The V gene is TRBV4-3, the J gene TRBJ2-7, with 11 bases aligning to TRBD2. The germline CDR1 and CDR2 sequences are LGHNA and YSLEER. This CDR3 spans 15 amino acids. V gave up 0 bases and J gave up 6 bases; unmatched junction bases: 4. CDR3 coding DNA: TGCGCCAGCAGCCAAGAGACTAGCGGGAAAAGCGAGCAGTACTTC. Protein: CASSQETSGKSEQYF.

This clone was observed a few times. The CDR3 bases are TGTGCCAGCTGGCGGGCTAGCGAGATTGTC. Translated, it gives CASWRASEIV. V and J are TRBV13 and TRBJ2-7, with D possibly matching TRBD2 (6 bases). Per germline, CDR1 PRHDT and CDR2 FYEKMQ (reference sequence). CDR3 size: 10 residues.

This sequence joins TRBV10-3 and TRBJ2-3, with TRBD1 identical over 7 bases. The germline gives CDR1 ENHRY, CDR2 SYGVKD. The CDR3 sequence is 17 residues long. The V and J ends lost 7 bases and 4 bases, in that order; junction bases with no gene match: 17. CDR3 protein: CAITDRALNTPADTQYF. CDR3 coding DNA: TGTGCCATCACCGACAGGGCCCTGAATACCCCCGCAGATACGCAGTATTTT.

This chain joins TRBV19 and TRBJ2-3; either TRBD1 or TRBD2 may fit D (5 bases each). The germline V and J ends were trimmed by 5 bases and 0 bases, with 18 bases remaining between them. CDR1 LNHDA and CDR2 SQIVND come from the germline V gene (reference sequence). This CDR3 spans 17 amino acids. CDR3 bases: TGTGCCAGTAGTTCGAGGGGCTCAGGGTGGAGCACAGATACGCAGTATTTT. Its protein product is CASSSRGSGWSTDTQYF. Looking up the rest from reference TRBV19 and TRBJ2-3 gives the full variable domain: DGGITQSPKYLFRKEGQNVTLSCEQNLNHDAMYWYRQDPGQGLRLIYYSQIVNDFQKGDIAEGYSVSREKKESFPLTVTSAQKNPTAFYLCASSSRGSGWSTDTQYFGPGTRLTVL.

V gene TRBV30 combines with J gene TRBJ1-5; TRBD1 aligns across 7 bases. The CDR3 sequence is 15 residues long. The germline gives CDR1 GTSNPN, CDR2 SVGIG (reference sequence). V shed 1 base and J 7 bases; nucleotides not matched to a gene: 10. CDR3 sequence: CAWSARGGAGQPQHF. The CDR3 DNA reads as TGTGCCTGGAGTGCTAGAGGGGGCGCGGGACAGCCCCAGCATTTT.

The V and J genes are TRBV6-1 and TRBJ2-3; 9 bases match TRBD2. V lost 4 bases, J lost 6 bases, and 8 bases stayed unmatched. The V gene's germline CDR1 is MNHNS and CDR2 SASEGT. There are 15 residues in the CDR3. CDR3 coding DNA: TGTGCCAGCAGTGTTCAGCGGGAGGCCCGGGATACGCAGTATTTT. Encoded protein: CASSVQREARDTQYF.

Only one count was recorded for this clone. The rearrangement joins TRBV19 to TRBJ2-3, with a tentative D call TRBD1 (6 bases). Trimming cost V 10 bases and J 1 base, with 15 bases left between them. This CDR3 region has 14 residues. Germline V CDR1 and CDR2: LNHDA, SQIVND (reference sequence). The CDR3 coding sequence is TGTGCCACCACCCAGGGGTTTGGCACAGATACGCAGTATTTT. Protein: CATTQGFGTDTQYF.

This clone has a single count. The V and J genes are TRBV19 and TRBJ2-7; D call uncertain. There are 14 residues in the CDR3. CDR1 and CDR2 (germline): LNHDA, SQIVND (reference sequence). The ends were cut back, 1 base at V and 6 bases at J, with 13 bases in the middle. The DNA for the CDR3 is TGTGCCAGTAGTATAGGGACGGGCCCGGGCGAGCAGTACTTC. Translated: CASSIGTGPGEQYF.

In this sample, this clone turned up once. The J gene is TRBJ2-5, the V gene TRBV28, with TRBD2 identical over 8 bases. J was trimmed by 3 bases and V by 5 bases; bases with no gene match: 5. Germline V lookup: CDR1 MDHEN, CDR2 SYDVKM. CDR3 length: 14 residues. CDR3 amino acids: CASSPGTREETQYF. The CDR3 DNA is TGTGCCAGCAGTCCAGGGACTAGGGAAGAGACCCAGTACTTC. Filled out from reference TRBV28 and TRBJ2-5, the complete variable domain reads DVKVTQSSRYLVKRTGEKVFLECVQDMDHENMFWYRQDPGLGLRLIYFSYDVKMKEKGDIPEGYSVSREKKERFSLILESASTNQTSMYLCASSPGTREETQYFGPGTRLLVL.

This chain links TRBV10-3 with TRBJ1-5, with 7 bases lining up with TRBD1. Germline-derived CDR1 and CDR2 are ENHRY and SYGVKD. V lost 0 bases and J lost 3; bases outside the gene matches: 11. The CDR3 loop spans 18 amino acids. In DNA, the CDR3 is TGTGCCATCAGTGAGTCGAGTGGGGCAGGGGGAAACAATCAGCCCCAGCATTTT. Translation: CAISESSGAGGNNQPQHF.

This rearrangement joins TRBV6-4 to TRBJ2-3, with D unresolved. CDR3 length equals 14 residues. The germline CDR1 and CDR2 sequences are MRHNA and SNTAGT. V dropped 3 bases and J dropped 4 bases, with 11 bases sitting between them. CDR3 loop: CASSDGYAADTQYF. CDR3 sequence (DNA): TGTGCCAGCAGTGATGGATACGCCGCAGATACGCAGTATTTT.

The chain is built from TRBV12-5 and TRBJ2-5; the D gene is possibly TRBD1 (6 bases). This CDR3 is 14 amino acids long. V was shortened by 3 bases and J by 2 bases, with 10 bases between the two germline ends. CDR1 and CDR2 from the germline V gene are LGHNT and FRNRAP. CDR3 in DNA: TGTGCTAGTGGTTTCGGGACACAACAAGAGACCCAGTACTTC. Its protein is CASGFGTQQETQYF.

The chain links TRBV7-8 to TRBJ1-4; the D is unclear. Germline-derived CDR1 and CDR2 are SGHVS and FQNEAQ. The CDR3 covers 16 residues. V was clipped by 2 bases and J by 3 bases, with 13 bases between them. The CDR3 coding sequence is TGTGCCAGCAGCTTAAAGGCGTGGCAACCTAATGAAAAACTGTTTTTT. Translating gives CASSLKAWQPNEKLFF. The full variable domain, its missing parts supplied by reference TRBV7-8 and TRBJ1-4, is GAGVSQSPRYKVAKRGQDVALRCDPISGHVSLFWYQQALGQGPEFLTYFQNEAQLDKSGLPSDRFFAERPEGSVSTLKIQRTQQEDSAVYLCASSLKAWQPNEKLFFGSGTQLSVL.

The chain joins TRBV5-1 to TRBJ1-1; D is ambiguous. This CDR3 region has 13 residues. The germline CDR1 and CDR2 sequences are SGHRS and YFSETQ. The V end was cut by 0 bases, the J end by 4 bases, with 7 bases between. The CDR3, as DNA: TGCGCCAGCAGCTTGGCCAAGGGCACTGAAGCTTTCTTT. This sequence encodes CASSLAKGTEAFF.